This TCR beta chain was documented in a study of T cell responses to AZD1222 COVID-19 vaccine. With respect to this clone: The antigen is not known.

This CDR3 is built from 13 residues. Germline assignment: CDR1 SGHTA and CDR2 FQGNSA. Trimming at V came to 5 bases and at J to 9 bases, leaving 7 bases not matched to a gene. Study results and limitations: Donors were chiefly white British, with a greater number of females, and clonal diversity was perhaps underestimated.

Profiling relied on immunoSEQ multiplex PCR, and the TCRdb table lists in-frame clones only, not all of them. The data contain around 120,000 clones, about 86% of them singletons. The TCR comes from an adult in good health. The chain carries TRBV7-2 and TRBJ2-1, with TRBD2 matching 7 bases. The sequencing used peripheral blood, collected on day 0 of AZD1222 vaccination. CDR3 protein: CASSPYLAVEQFF. The CDR3 nucleotides read TGTGCCAGCAGCCCCTATCTAGCGGTTGAGCAGTTCTTC.